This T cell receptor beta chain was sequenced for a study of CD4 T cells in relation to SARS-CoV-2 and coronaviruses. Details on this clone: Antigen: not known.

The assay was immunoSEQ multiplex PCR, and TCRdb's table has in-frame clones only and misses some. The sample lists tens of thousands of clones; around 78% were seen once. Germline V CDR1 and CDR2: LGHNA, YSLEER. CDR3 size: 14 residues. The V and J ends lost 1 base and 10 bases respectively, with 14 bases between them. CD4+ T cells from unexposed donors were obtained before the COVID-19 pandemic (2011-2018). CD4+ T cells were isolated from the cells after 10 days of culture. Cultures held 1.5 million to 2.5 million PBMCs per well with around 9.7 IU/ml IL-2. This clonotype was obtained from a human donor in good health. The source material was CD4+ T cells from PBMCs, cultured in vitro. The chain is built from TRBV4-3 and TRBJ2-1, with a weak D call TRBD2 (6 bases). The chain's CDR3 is CASSQGLAISEQFF. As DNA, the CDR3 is TGCGCCAGCAGCCAAGGGCTAGCGATCAGCGAGCAGTTCTTC.